This T cell receptor beta chain was recorded in a study of vaccination effects on CD4 cells after COVID-19. Study-level information: Vaccination of participants consisted of two doses of either the BNT162b2 or mRNA-1273 vaccine. Study-level results: Late post-vaccination, clones induced by infection and those induced by vaccine underwent marked clonal contraction.

Under the ViraFEST assay, PBMC were stimulated with viral peptide pools so that antigen-specific CD4+ T cells expanded. Sequencing was performed afterwards. Investigators separated out CD4+ T cells once approximately 9 days of culture had passed. Prior SARS-CoV-2 infection was absent in the vaccine recipients, as shown by negative nucleocapsid antibodies. Trimming took 8 bases from V and 3 from J, leaving 14 bases between them. Germline lookup yields CDR1 SGHRS and CDR2 YFSETQ. The CDR3 covers 13 residues. Data came from immunoSEQ multiplex PCR; TCRdb stores just in-frame clones and leaves some out. The sample lists about 43,000 clones; roughly 79% were seen once. Of note for this clone: The antigen is not known.

The TCR originated in a human donor who received a COVID-19 vaccine. The chain has TRBV5-1 and TRBJ1-1; no reliable D call. The input for sequencing was CD4+ T cells from PBMCs cultured with SARS-CoV-2 spike peptides, taken before COVID-19 vaccination. CDR3 residues: CASRYKEDTEAFF. DNA of the CDR3: TGCGCCAGTCGCTATAAGGAAGACACTGAAGCTTTCTTT.